The subject of this entry is one T cell receptor (beta chain). It was with a sample-barcoded 5' primer and a J-beta primer mix that a second PCR of about 6 to 12 cycles was run. Each of the cDNA molecules was tagged by a template-switch adaptor with 12 random nucleotides. One entry per CDR3 protein results from TCRdb running MiXCR on the 5' RACE reads. In the table there are 1 million or so distinct CDR3 sequences, around 27% of which are singletons. The sample originates from a study of blood T cells in healthy people across ages. The V gene lost 0 bases and the J gene lost 8 bases, with 15 bases spanning the gap. This CDR3 region has 15 residues. Germline V gives CDR1 SGHRS, CDR2 YFSETQ. The same sample was also used in a study of T cells of mothers and their children.

This receptor was taken from a girl aged 2-9 years in good health. The rearrangement joins TRBV5-1 to TRBJ2-4; D is perhaps TRBD1 (6 bases). The source material was blood. The CDR3 is CASSLAGGSGDIQYF. CDR3 sequence (DNA): TGCGCCAGCAGCTTGGCCGGAGGCTCAGGGGACATTCAGTACTTC.